One and the same sample provided the 18 T cell receptor beta chains below, sequenced in a study of T cell responses to AZD1222 COVID-19 vaccine. Produced via immunoSEQ multiplex PCR; TCRdb's table is partial and in-frame only. The sample lists roughly 140,000 clones, roughly 88% occurring once. Sample: peripheral blood, taken on day 0 of AZD1222 vaccination. These receptors were taken from an adult in good health.

The chain links TRBV7-8 to TRBJ1-2, with D possibly being TRBD1 (6 bases). The ends were cut back, 5 bases at V and 0 bases at J, with 13 bases in the middle. Germline CDR1 is SGHVS and CDR2 is FQNEAQ. The length of the CDR3 is 15 residues. The DNA for the CDR3 is TGTGCCAGCAGCAGGGAGGACAGAGCTAACTATGGCTACACCTTC. Translated: CASSREDRANYGYTF.

This clone was counted a single time. The CDR3 DNA sequence: TGTGCCAGCTCGCGGGGGGGCCCCTACGAGCAGTACTTC. Protein sequence: CASSRGGPYEQYF. The V call is TRBV6-5, the J call TRBJ2-7, with 9 bases aligning to TRBD2. Germline CDR1 and CDR2: MNHEY and SVGAGI. The CDR3 is 13 residues long. The J segment lost 2 bases and the V segment lost 8 bases, leaving 4 bases of the junction unmatched.

This clone was found once. The chain couples TRBV5-8 to TRBJ1-6, with D uncertain. Germline lookup yields CDR1 SGHTS and CDR2 YDEGEE. The CDR3 length is 12 residues. The V and J ends lost 5 bases and 8 bases respectively, with 8 bases between them. CDR3 bases: TGTGCCAGCAGTGTAGTCCATTCACCCCTCCACTTT. This translates into CASSVVHSPLHF.

The count of this clone is one. This chain connects TRBV20-1 to TRBJ1-2; tentatively, D is TRBD1 (5 bases). The V end lost 3 bases, the J end lost 4 bases, and 21 bases lay between the germline ends. The CDR3 covers 16 residues. CDR1 is DFQATT and CDR2 is SNEGSKA in the germline V gene (reference sequence). CDR3 bases: TGCAGTGCTAGTGGGACTGGAATCCGAGGAGGCTATGGCTACACCTTC. Translated: CSASGTGIRGGYGYTF.

The rearrangement joins TRBV6-2 or TRBV6-3 to TRBJ1-2, with a tentative D call TRBD1 (5 bases). The CDR3 covers 12 residues. Germline V gene data show CDR1 as MNHEY and CDR2 as SVGEGT. The ends were cut back, 6 bases at V and 4 bases at J, with 9 bases in the middle. As DNA, the CDR3 is TGTGCCAGCAGCAGTGACAGCTATGGCTACACCTTC. Amino acids: CASSSDSYGYTF.

The chain has TRBV7-9 and TRBJ2-7; 7 bases map to TRBD2. V gave up 2 bases and J gave up 2 bases; unmatched junction bases: 6. The CDR3 runs 15 residues. The germline gives CDR1 SEHNR, CDR2 FQNEAQ (reference sequence). CDR3 sequence reads: CASSLQSGGAYEQYF. Here the CDR3 DNA reads TGTGCCAGCAGCTTACAGAGTGGGGGGGCCTACGAGCAGTACTTC.

A single count supports this clone. The sample holds other DNA sequences that translate to the same CDR3. The genes are TRBV18 and TRBJ1-2; D perhaps matches TRBD1 (5 bases). The length of the CDR3 is 13 residues. Germline V CDR1 and CDR2: KGHSH, LQKENI. The ends were cut back, 0 bases at V and 4 bases at J, with 6 bases in the middle. The CDR3 DNA sequence: TGTGCCAGCTCACCACCGGGGGTCTATGGCTACACCTTC. As protein: CASSPPGVYGYTF.

The chain employs TRBV25-1 and TRBJ1-2; 9 nucleotides line up with TRBD1. V lost 4 bases, J lost 8 bases, and 5 bases stayed unmatched. The V gene's germline CDR1 is MGHDK and CDR2 SYGVNS. The CDR3 covers 13 residues. The CDR3 sequence: CASSGYRGQGYTF. CDR3 nucleotides: TGTGCCAGCAGTGGGTACAGGGGGCAAGGCTACACCTTC.

The rearrangement links TRBV6-5 to TRBJ1-1; maybe TRBD1 (6 bases). The CDR3 covers 13 residues. CDR1 is MNHEY and CDR2 is SVGAGI in the germline V gene. Trimming removed 2 bases at V and 5 bases at J, with 9 bases between. The CDR3 loop reads CASSYGQGTEAFF. The CDR3 DNA is TGTGCCAGCAGTTACGGGCAGGGGACTGAAGCTTTCTTT.

The chain combines TRBV2 with TRBJ1-2; D ambiguous. From germline, CDR1 is SNHLY and CDR2 FYNNEI. Trimming shortened V by 6 bases and J by 5 bases, and 16 bases separated the two germline ends. This CDR3 is built from 14 residues. The CDR3 coding sequence is TGTGCCAGCAGGACGGACGGCACTTTTTATGGCTACACCTTC. It yields the protein CASRTDGTFYGYTF.

This chain joins TRBV5-1 and TRBJ2-3; a weak D match, TRBD1 (5 bases). Trimming took off 4 bases at V and 4 bases at J, with 10 bases between the two ends. Germline V gives CDR1 SGHRS, CDR2 YFSETQ. CDR3 length equals 13 residues. In DNA form, the CDR3 reads TGCGCCAGCAGCCAGGGATCCGCAGATACGCAGTATTTT. Residues: CASSQGSADTQYF.

Many counts were recorded for this clone. This rearrangement joins TRBV6-5 to TRBJ2-3, with 8 bases fitting TRBD2. Trimming took 8 bases from V and 6 from J; bases not matched to a gene: 13. The length of the CDR3 is 15 residues. Germline V gives CDR1 MNHEY, CDR2 SVGAGI. The CDR3 sequence is CASRAGGSGADTQYF. CDR3 nucleotides: TGTGCCAGCCGAGCGGGTGGTAGCGGGGCGGATACGCAGTATTTT.

The chain carries TRBV9 and TRBJ1-3; D remains unclear. V was pared by 4 bases and J by 3 bases, with 14 bases between. Looked up from germline, CDR1 is SGDLS and CDR2 is YYNGEE. The CDR3 has 15 residues. For the CDR3, the DNA is TGTGCCAGCAGCTCATCGCGGCACCTTGGAAACACCATATATTTT. The encoded protein is CASSSSRHLGNTIYF.

This clone has a handful of counts. The V gene is TRBV6-2 or TRBV6-3, the J gene TRBJ1-1; D is perhaps TRBD1 (6 bases). The CDR3 has 16 amino acids. The germline gives CDR1 MNHEY, CDR2 SVGEGT. V dropped 1 base and J dropped 5 bases, with 17 bases sitting between them. The CDR3 here is CASSYFIGQGRTEAFF. The CDR3 nucleotides read TGTGCCAGCAGTTACTTTATTGGTCAGGGGAGGACTGAAGCTTTCTTT.

This clone was seen more than once but under ten times. This chain connects TRBV9 to TRBJ2-5, with 8 positions matching TRBD2. In germline, CDR1 is SGDLS, CDR2 YYNGEE. There are 14 residues in the CDR3. Germline trimming cut 3 bases from V and 4 bases from J; bases unmatched to any gene: 5. The CDR3 bases are TGTGCCAGCAGCGCGGGGGGGCTGGTAGAGACCCAGTACTTC. Its protein is CASSAGGLVETQYF.

The J gene is TRBJ2-7, the V gene TRBV7-2; tentative D call: TRBD2 (5 bases). The germline V and J ends were trimmed by 8 bases and 0 bases, with 14 bases remaining between them. In germline, CDR1 is SGHTA, CDR2 FQGNSA. The CDR3 totals 14 residues. The CDR3, as DNA: TGTGCCAGCGGAAGGACTGGGAGCTCCTACGAGCAGTACTTC. Protein product: CASGRTGSSYEQYF.

The chain recombines TRBV9 with TRBJ2-1; a weak D match, TRBD2 (6 bases). Trimming took off 0 bases at V and 3 bases at J, with 10 bases between the two ends. The V gene's germline CDR1 is SGDLS and CDR2 YYNGEE. CDR3 size: 15 residues. The CDR3 DNA is TGTGCCAGCAGCGTAGCTTCCGGGGGCTACAATGAGCAGTTCTTC. Residues: CASSVASGGYNEQFF.

This clone came up once. This sequence joins TRBV10-3 and TRBJ2-2, with 7 bases aligning to TRBD2. CDR3 size: 14 residues. The germline V gene has CDR1 ENHRY and CDR2 SYGVKD. Trimming took 6 bases from V and 4 from J; bases not matched to a gene: 5. The CDR3 sequence: CAISGLVGTGELFF. The CDR3 bases are TGTGCCATCAGCGGACTAGTGGGCACCGGGGAGCTGTTTTTT.